One and the same sample provided the 9 T cell receptor beta chains below, sequenced in a study of cytomegalovirus exposure and HLA in healthy donors. PCR used 60 Vbeta primers and 13 Jbeta primers. Sequencing used immunoSEQ multiplex PCR; TCRdb keeps in-frame clones, though not all of them. This repertoire shows about 150,000 clones, more than 65% found once; its top ten account for roughly 6.7%. Sequences were obtained from PBMCs. The receptors come from a man aged 45-65 years in good health and CMV-seropositive.

This chain links TRBV7-3 with TRBJ1-1, with 8 bases matching TRBD1. The CDR3 has 15 residues. V trimming: 3 bases; J trimming: 1 base; junction bases outside the gene matches: 4. Germline CDR1 is SGHTA and CDR2 is FQGTGA. The CDR3 sequence: CASSFTGTGNTEAFF. CDR3 DNA: TGTGCCAGCAGCTTTACCGGGACAGGGAACACTGAAGCTTTCTTT.

The J gene is TRBJ2-1, the V gene TRBV7-9; possibly TRBD1 for D (5 bases). Germline loops: CDR1 SEHNR, CDR2 FQNEAQ (reference sequence). V was shortened by 2 bases and J by 6 bases, with 14 bases between the two germline ends. This CDR3 is built from 15 residues. CDR3 nucleotide sequence: TGTGCCAGCAGCTTATGGCAGGGTAATATCAATGAGCAGTTCTTC. Protein: CASSLWQGNINEQFF. The full variable domain, rest sourced from reference TRBV7-9 and TRBJ2-1, is DTGVSQNPRHKITKRGQNVTFRCDPISEHNRLYWYRQTLGQGPEFLTYFQNEAQLEKSRLLSDRFSAERPKGSFSTLEIQRTEQGDSAMYLCASSLWQGNINEQFFGPGTRLTVL.

The genes are TRBV4-2 and TRBJ1-5; D is undetermined. The germline V gene has CDR1 LGHNA and CDR2 YNFKEQ. The CDR3 has 16 amino acids. V shed 1 base and J shed 2 bases, with 12 bases lying between them. CDR3 sequence (DNA): TGTGCCAGCAGCCAAGGTTTGATTCGGGGCAATCAGCCCCAGCATTTT. It encodes CASSQGLIRGNQPQHF.

This rearrangement joins TRBV18 to TRBJ2-2; TRBD1 matches 10 bases. The CDR3 loop spans 17 amino acids. J gave up 5 bases and V 5 bases, and 11 bases lay outside the gene matches. Germline values: CDR1 KGHSH, CDR2 LQKENI. CDR3 in DNA: TGTGCCAGCTCAAGACTCCCGGGACAGGGGAGTACCGGGGAGCTGTTTTTT. It encodes CASSRLPGQGSTGELFF.

The chain recombines TRBV28 with TRBJ1-5; maybe TRBD1 (6 bases). The CDR3 runs 17 residues. Trimming took 7 bases from V and 1 from J, leaving 20 bases between them. Germline lookup yields CDR1 MDHEN and CDR2 SYDVKM. CDR3 loop: CASTFPLGGASNQPQHF. DNA of the CDR3: TGTGCCAGCACCTTCCCTTTGGGGGGGGCGAGCAATCAGCCCCAGCATTTT.

This sequence joins TRBV6-6 and TRBJ1-2; 7 positions match TRBD1. The CDR3 is made up of 14 amino acids. V shed 6 bases and J 7 bases; nucleotides not matched to a gene: 11. Germline V gene lookup returns CDR1 MNHNY and CDR2 SVGAGI (reference sequence). The CDR3 coding sequence is TGTGCCAGCAGGCCTTTGACAGGGTCAGGTGGCTACACCTTC. It codes for CASRPLTGSGGYTF.

This chain's CDR3 is CASSGRSNEQFF. DNA for the CDR3: TGTGCCAGCAGTGGGAGAAGCAATGAGCAGTTCTTC. This rearrangement joins TRBV28 to TRBJ2-1; a possible D gene is TRBD2 (5 bases). The V gene lost 5 bases and the J gene lost 6 bases, with 8 bases spanning the gap. The CDR3 is 12 amino acids. CDR1 is MDHEN, CDR2 SYDVKM, per germline.

The rearrangement links TRBV4-1 to TRBJ2-3; 7 bases align to TRBD2. The CDR3 totals 17 residues. Germline-derived CDR1 and CDR2 are MGHRA and YSYEKL. V gave up 2 bases and J gave up 0 bases; unmatched junction bases: 8. CDR3 loop: CASSQRLGSGSTDTQYF. The DNA of the CDR3 is TGCGCCAGCAGCCAAAGATTGGGTAGCGGGAGCACAGATACGCAGTATTTT.

The genes are TRBV6-1 and TRBJ2-3; 8 nucleotides line up with TRBD2. The germline gives CDR1 MNHNS, CDR2 SASEGT. The CDR3 is 16 residues long. V dropped 1 base and J dropped 5; count of bases not matched to a gene: 8. CDR3 sequence reads: CASSEVLREAVDTQYF. The CDR3 nucleotides read TGTGCCAGCAGTGAAGTCTTGCGGGAGGCCGTAGATACGCAGTATTTT.